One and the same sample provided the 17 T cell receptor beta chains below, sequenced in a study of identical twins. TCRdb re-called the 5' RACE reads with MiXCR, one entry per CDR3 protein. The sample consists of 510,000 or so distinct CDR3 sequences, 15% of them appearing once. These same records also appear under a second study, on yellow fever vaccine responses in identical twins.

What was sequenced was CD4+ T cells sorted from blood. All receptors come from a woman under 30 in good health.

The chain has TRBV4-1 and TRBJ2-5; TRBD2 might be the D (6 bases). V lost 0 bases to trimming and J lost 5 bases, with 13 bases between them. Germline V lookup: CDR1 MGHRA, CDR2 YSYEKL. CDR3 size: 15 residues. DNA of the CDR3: TGCGCCAGCAGCCAAGAACAACGGGAGCGGGAGACCCAGTACTTC. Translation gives CASSQEQRERETQYF.

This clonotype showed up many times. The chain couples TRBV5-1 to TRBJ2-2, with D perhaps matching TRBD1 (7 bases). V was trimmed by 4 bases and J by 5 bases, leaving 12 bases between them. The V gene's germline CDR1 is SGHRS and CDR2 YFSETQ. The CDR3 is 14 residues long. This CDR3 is CASSVTGRTGELFF. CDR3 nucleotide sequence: TGCGCCAGCAGCGTGACAGGGAGGACCGGGGAGCTGTTTTTT.

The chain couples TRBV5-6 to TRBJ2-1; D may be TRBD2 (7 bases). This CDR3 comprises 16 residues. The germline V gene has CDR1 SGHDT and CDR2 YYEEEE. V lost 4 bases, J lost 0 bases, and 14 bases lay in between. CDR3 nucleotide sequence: TGTGCCAGCAGCCCCGCGGGGGCGTCCTCCTACAATGAGCAGTTCTTC. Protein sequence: CASSPAGASSYNEQFF.

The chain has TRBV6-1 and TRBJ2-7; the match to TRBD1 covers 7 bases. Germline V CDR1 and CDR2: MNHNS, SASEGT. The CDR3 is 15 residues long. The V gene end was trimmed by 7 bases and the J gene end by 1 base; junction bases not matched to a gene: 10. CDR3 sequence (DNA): TGTGCCAGCAATCGGGACAGCTACGCTTCCTACGAGCAGTACGTC. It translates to CASNRDSYASYEQYV.

CDR3 in amino acids: CASWGGPTGYNSPLHF. CDR3 nucleotide sequence: TGTGCCAGCTGGGGGGGTCCTACCGGCTATAATTCACCCCTCCACTTT. V usage is TRBV6-2 or TRBV6-3 and J usage is TRBJ1-6; tentative D call: TRBD1 (5 bases). The CDR3 sequence is 16 residues long. Per the germline V gene, CDR1 is MNHEY and CDR2 is SVGEGT. Trimming left V 8 bases short and J 3 bases short, with 17 bases between.

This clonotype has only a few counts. The CDR3 bases are TGTGCCAGCAGCTTAATGGATGGGGCCAACGTCCTGACTTTC. Its translation is CASSLMDGANVLTF. The rearrangement uses TRBV7-9 and TRBJ2-6; D unclear. V lost 2 bases and J 3 bases, leaving 5 bases between the germline ends. The CDR3 length is 14 residues. Per germline, CDR1 SEHNR and CDR2 FQNEAQ (reference sequence).

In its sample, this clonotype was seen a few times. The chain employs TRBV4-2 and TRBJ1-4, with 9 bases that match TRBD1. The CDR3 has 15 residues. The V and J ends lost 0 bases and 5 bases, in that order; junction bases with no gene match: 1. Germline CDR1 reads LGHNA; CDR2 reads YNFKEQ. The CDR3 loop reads CASSQDGTGNEKLFF. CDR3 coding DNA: TGTGCCAGCAGCCAAGATGGGACAGGGAATGAAAAACTGTTTTTT.

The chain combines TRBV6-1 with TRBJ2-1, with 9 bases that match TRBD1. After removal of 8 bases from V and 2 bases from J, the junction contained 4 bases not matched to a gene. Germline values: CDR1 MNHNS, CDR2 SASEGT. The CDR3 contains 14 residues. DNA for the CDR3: TGTGCCAGCGGCGGGACAGGGCCCTACAATGAGCAGTTCTTC. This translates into CASGGTGPYNEQFF.

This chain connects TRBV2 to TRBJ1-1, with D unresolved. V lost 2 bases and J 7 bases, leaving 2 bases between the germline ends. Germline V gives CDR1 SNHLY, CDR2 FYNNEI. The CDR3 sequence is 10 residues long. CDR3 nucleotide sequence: TGTGCCAGCAGTGAACTTGAAGCTTTCTTT. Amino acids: CASSELEAFF.

CDR3 loop: CASSLMAGEGNEQYF. CDR3 in DNA: TGCGCCAGCAGCTTGATGGCGGGAGAGGGGAACGAGCAGTACTTC. The chain recombines TRBV5-1 with TRBJ2-7; 7 bases match TRBD2. CDR1 is SGHRS, CDR2 YFSETQ, per germline. The V segment lost 1 base and the J segment 5 bases; nucleotides outside the gene matches: 9. There are 15 residues in the CDR3. The full variable domain, in which reference TRBV5-1 and TRBJ2-7 provide the parts outside the CDR3, is KAGVTQTPRYLIKTRGQQVTLSCSPISGHRSVSWYQQTPGQGLQFLFEYFSETQRNKGNFPGRFSGRQFSNSRSEMNVSTLELGDSALYLCASSLMAGEGNEQYFGPGTRLTVT.

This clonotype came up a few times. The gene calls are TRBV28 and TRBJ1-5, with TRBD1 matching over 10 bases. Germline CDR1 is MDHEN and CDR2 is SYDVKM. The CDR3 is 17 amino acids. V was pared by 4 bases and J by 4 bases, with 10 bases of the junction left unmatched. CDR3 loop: CASSSPMTGGGNQPQHF. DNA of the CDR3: TGTGCCAGCAGTTCCCCAATGACAGGGGGCGGGAATCAGCCCCAGCATTTT.

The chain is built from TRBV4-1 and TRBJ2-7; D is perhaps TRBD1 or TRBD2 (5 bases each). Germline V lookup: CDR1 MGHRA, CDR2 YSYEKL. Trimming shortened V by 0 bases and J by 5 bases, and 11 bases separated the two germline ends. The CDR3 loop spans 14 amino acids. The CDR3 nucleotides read TGCGCCAGCAGCCAAGATGAGGGGTTCCACGAGCAGTACTTC. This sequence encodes CASSQDEGFHEQYF.

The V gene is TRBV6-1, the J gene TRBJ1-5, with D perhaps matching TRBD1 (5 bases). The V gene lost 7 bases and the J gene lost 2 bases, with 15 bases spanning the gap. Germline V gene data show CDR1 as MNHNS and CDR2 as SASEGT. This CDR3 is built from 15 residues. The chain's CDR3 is CASTTSQGGNQPQHF. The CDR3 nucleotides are TGTGCCAGCACTACGTCTCAGGGAGGCAATCAGCCCCAGCATTTT.

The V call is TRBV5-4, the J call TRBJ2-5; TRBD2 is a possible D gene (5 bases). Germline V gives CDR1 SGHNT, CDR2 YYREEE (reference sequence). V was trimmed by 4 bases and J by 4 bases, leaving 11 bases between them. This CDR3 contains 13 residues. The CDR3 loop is CASSPDLGETQYF. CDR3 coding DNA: TGTGCCAGCAGCCCGGACTTGGGAGAGACCCAGTACTTC.

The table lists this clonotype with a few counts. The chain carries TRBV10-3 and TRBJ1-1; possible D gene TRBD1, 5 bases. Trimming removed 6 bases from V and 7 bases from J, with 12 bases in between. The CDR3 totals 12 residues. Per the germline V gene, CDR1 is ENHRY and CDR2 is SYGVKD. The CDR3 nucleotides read TGTGCCATCAGGGGGGGGGTAGGTGAAGCTTTCTTT. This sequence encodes CAIRGGVGEAFF.

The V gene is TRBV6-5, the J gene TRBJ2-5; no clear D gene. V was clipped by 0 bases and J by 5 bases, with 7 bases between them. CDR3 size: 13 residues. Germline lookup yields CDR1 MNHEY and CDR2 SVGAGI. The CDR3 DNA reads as TGTGCCAGCAGTTACTCGATCGGGGAGACCCAGTACTTC. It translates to CASSYSIGETQYF.

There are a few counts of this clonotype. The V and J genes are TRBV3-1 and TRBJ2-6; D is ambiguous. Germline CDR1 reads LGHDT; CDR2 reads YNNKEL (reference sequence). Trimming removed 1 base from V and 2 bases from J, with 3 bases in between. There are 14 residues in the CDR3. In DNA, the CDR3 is TGTGCCAGCAGCCAAGGACCTGGGGCCAACGTCCTGACTTTC. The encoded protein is CASSQGPGANVLTF.